The T cell receptor (beta chain) under discussion was sequenced for a study of T-cell reconstitution after alpha-beta-depleted transplantation in children. CDR3 length: 15 residues. Germline V gene sequence: CDR1 LGHNA, CDR2 YSLEER. Deletions cut 0 bases from V and 4 bases from J, with 10 bases between. Using unique molecular identifiers, the investigators prepared the TCRbeta library. A single record per CDR3 protein comes from TCRdb applying MiXCR to the PCR reads. This table holds 490,000 or so distinct CDR3 sequences, 9.5% to 15% found once. This clonotype has ten or more counts. The V gene is TRBV4-3, the J gene TRBJ2-1; D not certain. The material sequenced was PBMCs from the stem cell graft donor, taken from the stem cell graft. The clonotype originates from a human donor who donated a stem cell graft to a child with combined immunodeficiency. CDR3 nucleotides: TGCGCCAGCAGCCAAGAGTTGGGCAGATACAATGAGCAGTTCTTC. This gives the protein CASSQELGRYNEQFF.